The T cell receptor (beta chain) described here comes from a study of identifying expanded T cells in peripheral blood (dated by TCRdb to about 2019). For the wider study: Technical replicates were generated by sequencing separate aliquots of the same genomic DNA pool, with four replicates compared pairwise.

As encoded in the germline V gene, CDR1 is MGHRA while CDR2 is YSYEKL. The cysteine opens and the phenylalanine closes a CDR3 of 15 amino acids. The sequence is cut down to CDR3 DNA, 45 bases in frame from base 1. The germline V and J ends show losses of 2 bases and 5 bases respectively, and no gene match explains 7 bases of the junction. TCRbeta CDR3 regions were profiled with the immunoSEQ Assay using bias-controlled multiplex PCR amplification of genomic DNA. On the study's bioinformatics: To quantify the absolute abundance of each unique TCRbeta CDR3 region, the sequences were collapsed and filtered. Differential abundance was tested with a binomial (Fisher-equivalent) model and with a beta-binomial model adding time-dependent variance fitted from healthy donors. Clones with fewer than 5 combined templates were excluded, and clones with Benjamini-Hochberg FDR below 0.01 were called differentially abundant. Beta-binomial variance was modeled as a function of total template count across the two samples using the form v = (b*log(k)+a)^2. Here the immuneACCESS table is served through TCRdb, limited to in-frame sequences with V and J called. Missing clones are a known gap in these copies; in checked studies unresolved V genes cover under half, and the rest lacks a known reason. From that table come the V and J calls and clone size; the DNA was used to work out D and trimming. Counted in this sample were roughly 100,000 clones; about 91% of them appeared once. The ten largest clones represent over 12% of the sample.

Turning to this clone: This clone's antigen is unknown. No base quality values were provided; no much bigger clone lies one nucleotide off.

No immune events such as infections were documented for the healthy donors during the collection period. Blood repertoires from healthy donors were used as a training cohort for calibrating time-dependent variance in a beta-binomial model of differential abundance of T-cell clones. The training cohort comprised about ten healthy donors, 3 female and 7 male. The donors were between roughly 25 and 70 years old, with an average age of 43 years. Whole blood from each healthy donor was obtained from a commercial supplier and was collected at three time points about 15 days apart. Genomic DNA was extracted from unsorted whole blood for immunosequencing. General study outcomes and caveats: Around 1.3 differentially abundant clones were flagged by the binomial model between technical replicates, whereas about 15 and 18 were flagged over roughly two weeks and four weeks, respectively. Both the number of clones called differentially abundant and the false-positive rate were significantly reduced by the beta-binomial model across all healthy-donor time intervals. The authors expected that over much longer intervals, such as months to years, biological variance in healthy repertoires might increase even further. For all healthy donors, the variance in clone template counts between two-week samples rose significantly as total template count increased.

The sequence is built from TRBV4-1 and TRBJ2-7, with 9 bases in between that match TRBD1. This receptor was obtained from a person aged 18 to 70 in good health. The sample comprised blood. DNA sequence: TGCGCCAGCAGCCAACCCGGGACAGGGTCTCACGAGCAGTACTTC. This encodes CASSQPGTGSHEQYF.